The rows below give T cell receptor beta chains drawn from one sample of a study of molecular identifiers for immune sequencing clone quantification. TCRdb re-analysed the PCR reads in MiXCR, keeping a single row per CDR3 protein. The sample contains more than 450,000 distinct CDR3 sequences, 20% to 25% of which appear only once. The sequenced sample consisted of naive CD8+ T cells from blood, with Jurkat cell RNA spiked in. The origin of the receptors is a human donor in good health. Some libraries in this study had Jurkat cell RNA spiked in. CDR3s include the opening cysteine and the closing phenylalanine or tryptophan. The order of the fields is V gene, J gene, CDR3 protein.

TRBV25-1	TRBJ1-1	CASSDGTMNTEAFF
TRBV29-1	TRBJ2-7	CSVSRDSSYEQYF
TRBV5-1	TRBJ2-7	CASSLTGTSDYEQYF
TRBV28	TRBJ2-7	CASNESGVDYEQYF
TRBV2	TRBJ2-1	CASSEWVYNEQFF
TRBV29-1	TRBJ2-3	CSVEDLEDTQYF
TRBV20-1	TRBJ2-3	CSAPTSGSYADTQYF
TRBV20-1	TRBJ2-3	CSASGFYGDVPSFAQYF
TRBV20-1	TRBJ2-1	CSLTVSDYNEQFF
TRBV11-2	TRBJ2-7	CASSSDRPSSYEQYF
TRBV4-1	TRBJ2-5	CASSQDPGAQETQYF
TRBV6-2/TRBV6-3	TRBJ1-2	CASSYESNYDYTF
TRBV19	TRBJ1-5	CASSRRAADNQPQHF
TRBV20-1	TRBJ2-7	CSARLRGDPYYEQYF
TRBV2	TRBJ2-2	CVSRGTGHTGELFF
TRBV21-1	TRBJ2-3	CASSKGQGYTDTQYF
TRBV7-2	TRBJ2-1	CASSLVGQGANEQFF
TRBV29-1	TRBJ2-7	CSVGLTNYEQYF